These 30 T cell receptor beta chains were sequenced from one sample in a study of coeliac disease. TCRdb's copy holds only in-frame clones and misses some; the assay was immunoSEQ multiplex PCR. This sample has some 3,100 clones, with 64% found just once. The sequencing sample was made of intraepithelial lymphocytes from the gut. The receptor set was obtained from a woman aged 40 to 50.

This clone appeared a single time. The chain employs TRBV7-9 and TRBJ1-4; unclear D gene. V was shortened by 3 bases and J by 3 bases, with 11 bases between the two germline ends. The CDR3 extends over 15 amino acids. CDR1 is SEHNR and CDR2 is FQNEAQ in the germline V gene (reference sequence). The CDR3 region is CASSFGPAANEKLFF. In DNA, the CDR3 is TGTGCCAGCAGCTTTGGGCCGGCCGCTAATGAAAAACTGTTTTTT.

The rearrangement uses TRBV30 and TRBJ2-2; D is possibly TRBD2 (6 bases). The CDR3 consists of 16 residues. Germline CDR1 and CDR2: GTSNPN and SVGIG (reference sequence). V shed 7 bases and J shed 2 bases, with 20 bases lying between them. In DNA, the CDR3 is TGTGCCTTCACCGGGGGAAGGAGAAAAAACACCGGGGAGCTGTTTTTT. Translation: CAFTGGRRKNTGELFF. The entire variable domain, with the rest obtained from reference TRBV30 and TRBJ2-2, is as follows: SQTIHQWPATLVQPVGSPLSLECTVEGTSNPNLYWYRQAAGRGLQLLFYSVGIGQISSEVPQNLSASRPQDRQFILSSKKLLLSDSGFYLCAFTGGRRKNTGELFFGEGSRLTVL.

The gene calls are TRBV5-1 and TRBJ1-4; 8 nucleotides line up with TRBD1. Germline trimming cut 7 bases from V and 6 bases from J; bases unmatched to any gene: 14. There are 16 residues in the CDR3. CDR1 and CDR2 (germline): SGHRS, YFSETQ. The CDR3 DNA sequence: TGCGCCAGCCGAAGAGTCGCCGGGACAGGCGATGAAAAACTGTTTTTT. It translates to CASRRVAGTGDEKLFF.

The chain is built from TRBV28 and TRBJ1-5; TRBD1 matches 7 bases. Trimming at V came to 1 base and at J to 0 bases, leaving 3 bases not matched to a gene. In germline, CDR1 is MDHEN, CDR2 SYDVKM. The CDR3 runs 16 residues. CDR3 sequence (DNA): TGTGCCAGCAGTTTATTTGGACAGGATAGCAATCAGCCCCAGCATTTT. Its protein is CASSLFGQDSNQPQHF. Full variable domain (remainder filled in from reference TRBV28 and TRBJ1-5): DVKVTQSSRYLVKRTGEKVFLECVQDMDHENMFWYRQDPGLGLRLIYFSYDVKMKEKGDIPEGYSVSREKKERFSLILESASTNQTSMYLCASSLFGQDSNQPQHFGDGTRLSIL.

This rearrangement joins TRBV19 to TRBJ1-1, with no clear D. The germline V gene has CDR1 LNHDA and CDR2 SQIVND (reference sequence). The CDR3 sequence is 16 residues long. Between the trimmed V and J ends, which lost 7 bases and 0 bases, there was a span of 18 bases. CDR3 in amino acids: CASTPHTLGVNTEAFF. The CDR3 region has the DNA TGTGCCAGTACCCCACACACACTTGGAGTGAACACTGAAGCTTTCTTT.

Here the CDR3 reads CASSTTGQGAGNTIYF. CDR3 in DNA: TGCGCCAGCAGCACGACGGGACAGGGGGCTGGAAACACCATATATTTT. The genes are TRBV5-1 and TRBJ1-3; 11 positions agree with TRBD1. Trimming removed 4 bases from V and 2 bases from J; junction bases left unmatched: 5. The germline V gene encodes CDR1 SGHRS and CDR2 YFSETQ. The CDR3 consists of 16 residues.

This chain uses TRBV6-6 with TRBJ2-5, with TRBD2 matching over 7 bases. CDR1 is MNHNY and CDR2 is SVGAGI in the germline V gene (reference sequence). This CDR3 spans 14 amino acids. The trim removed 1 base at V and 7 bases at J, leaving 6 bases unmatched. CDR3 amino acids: CASSYFAGAGTQYF. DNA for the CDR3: TGTGCCAGCAGTTACTTTGCGGGAGCAGGGACCCAGTACTTC.

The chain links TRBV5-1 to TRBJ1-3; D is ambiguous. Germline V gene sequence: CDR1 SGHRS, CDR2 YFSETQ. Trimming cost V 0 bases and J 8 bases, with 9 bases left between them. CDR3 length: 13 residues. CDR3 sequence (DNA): TGCGCCAGCAGCTTGGGTGTGGGAGACACCATATATTTT. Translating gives CASSLGVGDTIYF.

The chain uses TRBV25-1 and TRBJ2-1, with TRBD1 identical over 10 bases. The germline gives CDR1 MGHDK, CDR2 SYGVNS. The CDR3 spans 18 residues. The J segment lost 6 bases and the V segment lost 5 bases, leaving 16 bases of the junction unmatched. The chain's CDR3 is CASSLTGGRHQPGNEQFF. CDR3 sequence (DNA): TGTGCCAGCAGTTTGACAGGGGGCCGTCATCAACCCGGCAATGAGCAGTTCTTC. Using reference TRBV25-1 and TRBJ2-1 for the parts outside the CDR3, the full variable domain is EADIYQTPRYLVIGTGKKITLECSQTMGHDKMYWYQQDPGMELHLIHYSYGVNSTEKGDLSSESTVSRIRTEHFPLTLESARPSHTSQYLCASSLTGGRHQPGNEQFFGPGTRLTVL.

The CDR3 DNA reads as TGCGCCAGCAGCCCAGGACGGGGCTACGAGCAGTACTTC. Its translation is CASSPGRGYEQYF. This chain connects TRBV4-3 to TRBJ2-7, with D perhaps matching TRBD2 (5 bases). CDR1 is LGHNA and CDR2 is YSLEER in the germline V gene. The CDR3 sequence is 13 residues long. V gave up 4 bases and J gave up 3 bases, with 10 bases separating them.

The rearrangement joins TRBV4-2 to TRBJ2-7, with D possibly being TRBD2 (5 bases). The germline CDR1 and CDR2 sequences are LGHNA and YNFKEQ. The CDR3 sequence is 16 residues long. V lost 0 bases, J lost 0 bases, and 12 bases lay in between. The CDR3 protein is CASSQDITGSSYEQYF. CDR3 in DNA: TGTGCCAGCAGCCAAGATATCACGGGAAGCTCCTACGAGCAGTACTTC.

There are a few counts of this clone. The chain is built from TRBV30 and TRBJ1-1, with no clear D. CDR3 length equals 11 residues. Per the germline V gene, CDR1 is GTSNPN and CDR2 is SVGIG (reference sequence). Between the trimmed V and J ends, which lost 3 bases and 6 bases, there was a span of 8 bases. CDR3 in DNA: TGTGCCTGGAGCATAGGAGCTGAAGCTTTCTTT. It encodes CAWSIGAEAFF.

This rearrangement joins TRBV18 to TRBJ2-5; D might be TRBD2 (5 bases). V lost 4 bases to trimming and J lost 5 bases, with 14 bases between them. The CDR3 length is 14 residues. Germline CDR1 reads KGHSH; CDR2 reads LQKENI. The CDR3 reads CASSRYSSGETQYF. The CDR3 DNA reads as TGTGCCAGCTCACGTTACTCTTCGGGGGAGACCCAGTACTTC.

This chain's CDR3 is CASSATETSGSTPSYEQYF. The DNA of the CDR3 is TGTGCCAGCAGTGCCACGGAGACTAGCGGGAGTACCCCCTCCTACGAGCAGTACTTC. V is TRBV7-6 and J is TRBJ2-7; the match to TRBD2 covers 12 bases. V shed 6 bases, J shed 0 bases, and the junction held 15 bases outside the gene matches. Germline V gene data show CDR1 as SGHVS and CDR2 as FNYEAQ. CDR3 size: 19 residues.

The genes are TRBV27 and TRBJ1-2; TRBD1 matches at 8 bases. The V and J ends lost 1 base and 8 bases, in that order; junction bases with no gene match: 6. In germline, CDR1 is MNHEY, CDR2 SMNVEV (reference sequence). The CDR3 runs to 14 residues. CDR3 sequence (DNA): TGTGCCAGCAGTTTATATCGGAGGGACAGGGGCTACACCTTC. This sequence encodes CASSLYRRDRGYTF.

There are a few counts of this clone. CDR3 nucleotide sequence: TGTGCCAGCAGTCGTTGGACTAGCGGCTCCTACGAGCAGTACTTC. Residues: CASSRWTSGSYEQYF. The V gene is TRBV7-2, the J gene TRBJ2-7; 10 bases map to TRBD2. CDR3 length: 15 residues. The junction had 5 bases not matched to a gene; V was cut back by 6 bases and J by 0 bases. The V gene's germline CDR1 is SGHTA and CDR2 FQGNSA.

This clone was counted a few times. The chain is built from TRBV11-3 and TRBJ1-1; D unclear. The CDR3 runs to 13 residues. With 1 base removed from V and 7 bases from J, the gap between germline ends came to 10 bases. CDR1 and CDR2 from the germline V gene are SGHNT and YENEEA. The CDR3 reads CASSLGVLGEAFF. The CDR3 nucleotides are TGTGCCAGCAGCTTAGGGGTGCTAGGTGAAGCTTTCTTT.

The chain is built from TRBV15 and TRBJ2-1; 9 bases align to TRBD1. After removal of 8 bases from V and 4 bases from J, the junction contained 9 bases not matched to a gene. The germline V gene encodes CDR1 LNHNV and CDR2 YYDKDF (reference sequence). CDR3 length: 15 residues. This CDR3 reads CATSPLGQGYNEQFF. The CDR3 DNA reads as TGTGCCACCTCACCCCTGGGACAGGGATACAATGAGCAGTTCTTC.

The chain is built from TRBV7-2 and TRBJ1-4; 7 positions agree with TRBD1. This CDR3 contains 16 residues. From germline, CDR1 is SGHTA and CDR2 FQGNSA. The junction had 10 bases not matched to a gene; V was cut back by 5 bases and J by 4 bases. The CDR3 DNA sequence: TGTGCCAGCAGCATCCAGCGGACAGGTCTTAATGAAAAACTGTTTTTT. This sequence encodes CASSIQRTGLNEKLFF.

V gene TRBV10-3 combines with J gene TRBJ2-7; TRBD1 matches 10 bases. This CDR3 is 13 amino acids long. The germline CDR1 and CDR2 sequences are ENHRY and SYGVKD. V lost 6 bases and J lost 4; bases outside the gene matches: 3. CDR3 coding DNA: TGTGCCATCAGATCGGGACAGGGGTACGAGCAGTACTTC. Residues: CAIRSGQGYEQYF.

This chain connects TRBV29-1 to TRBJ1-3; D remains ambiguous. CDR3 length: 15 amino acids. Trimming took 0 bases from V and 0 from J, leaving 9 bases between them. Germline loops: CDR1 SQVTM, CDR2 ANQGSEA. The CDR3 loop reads CSVEDRRSSGNTIYF. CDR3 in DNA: TGCAGCGTTGAAGATCGCCGGTCCTCTGGAAACACCATATATTTT. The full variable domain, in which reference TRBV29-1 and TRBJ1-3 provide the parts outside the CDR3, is SAVISQKPSRDICQRGTSLTIQCQVDSQVTMMFWYRQQPGQSLTLIATANQGSEATYESGFVIDKFPISRPNLTFSTLTVSNMSPEDSSIYLCSVEDRRSSGNTIYFGEGSWLTVV.

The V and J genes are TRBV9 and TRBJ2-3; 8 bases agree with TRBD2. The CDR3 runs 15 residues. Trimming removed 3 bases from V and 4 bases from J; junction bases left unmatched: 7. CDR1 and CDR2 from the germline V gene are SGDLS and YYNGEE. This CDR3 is CASSDQAGDADTQYF. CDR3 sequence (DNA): TGTGCCAGCAGCGACCAAGCGGGAGATGCAGATACGCAGTATTTT.

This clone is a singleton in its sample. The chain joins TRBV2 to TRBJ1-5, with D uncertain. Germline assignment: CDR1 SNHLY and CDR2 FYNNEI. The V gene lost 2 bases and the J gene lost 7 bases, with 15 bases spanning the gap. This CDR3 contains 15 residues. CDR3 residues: CASSERDQAQQPQHF. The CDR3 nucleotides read TGTGCCAGCAGTGAAAGAGATCAGGCTCAGCAGCCCCAGCATTTT.

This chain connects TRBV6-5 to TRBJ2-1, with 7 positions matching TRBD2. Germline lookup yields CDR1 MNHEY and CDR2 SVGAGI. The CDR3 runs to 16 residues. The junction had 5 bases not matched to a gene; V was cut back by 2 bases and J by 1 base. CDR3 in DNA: TGTGCCAGCAGTTACCTAGCGGACCCATCCTACAATGAGCAGTTCTTC. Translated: CASSYLADPSYNEQFF.

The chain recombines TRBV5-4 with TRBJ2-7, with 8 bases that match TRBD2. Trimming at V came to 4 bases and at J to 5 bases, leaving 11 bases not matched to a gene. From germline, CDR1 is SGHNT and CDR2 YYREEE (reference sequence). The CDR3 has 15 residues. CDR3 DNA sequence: TGTGCCAGCAGCCCTGCTGCGGGAGGCCGACACGAGCAGTACTTC. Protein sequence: CASSPAAGGRHEQYF. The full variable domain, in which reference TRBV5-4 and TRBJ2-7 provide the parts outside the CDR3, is ETGVTQSPTHLIKTRGQQVTLRCSSQSGHNTVSWYQQALGQGPQFIFQYYREEENGRGNFPPRFSGLQFPNYSSELNVNALELDDSALYLCASSPAAGGRHEQYFGPGTRLTVT.

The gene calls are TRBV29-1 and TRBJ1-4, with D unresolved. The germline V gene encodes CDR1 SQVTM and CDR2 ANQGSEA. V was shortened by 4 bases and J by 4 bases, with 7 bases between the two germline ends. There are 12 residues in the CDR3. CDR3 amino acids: CSVGWSNEKLFF. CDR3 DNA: TGCAGCGTTGGTTGGAGTAATGAAAAACTGTTTTTT. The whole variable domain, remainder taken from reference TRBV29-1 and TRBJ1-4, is SAVISQKPSRDICQRGTSLTIQCQVDSQVTMMFWYRQQPGQSLTLIATANQGSEATYESGFVIDKFPISRPNLTFSTLTVSNMSPEDSSIYLCSVGWSNEKLFFGSGTQLSVL.

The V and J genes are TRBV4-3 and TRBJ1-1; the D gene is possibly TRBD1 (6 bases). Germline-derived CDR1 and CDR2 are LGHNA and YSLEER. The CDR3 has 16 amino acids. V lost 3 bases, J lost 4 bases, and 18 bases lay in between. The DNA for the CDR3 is TGCGCCAGCAGCCACGGAAGACAGGAACCTTTCACTGAAGCTTTCTTT. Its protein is CASSHGRQEPFTEAFF.

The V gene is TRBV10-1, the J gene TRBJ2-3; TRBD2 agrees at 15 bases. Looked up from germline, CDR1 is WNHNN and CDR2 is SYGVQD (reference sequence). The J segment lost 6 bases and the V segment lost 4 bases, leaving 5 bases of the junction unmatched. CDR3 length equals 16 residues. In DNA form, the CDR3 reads TGCGCCAGCAGTGCCGGGACTAGCGGGAGGTCGGATACGCAGTATTTT. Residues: CASSAGTSGRSDTQYF.

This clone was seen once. As DNA, the CDR3 is TGTGCCAGCAGTTTAGAAGGGGCAGGAATGAACACTGAAGCTTTCTTT. Amino acid sequence: CASSLEGAGMNTEAFF. The rearrangement joins TRBV27 to TRBJ1-1, with D maybe TRBD1 (5 bases). V lost 2 bases, J lost 0 bases, and 13 bases lay in between. There are 16 residues in the CDR3. Germline lookup yields CDR1 MNHEY and CDR2 SMNVEV (reference sequence).

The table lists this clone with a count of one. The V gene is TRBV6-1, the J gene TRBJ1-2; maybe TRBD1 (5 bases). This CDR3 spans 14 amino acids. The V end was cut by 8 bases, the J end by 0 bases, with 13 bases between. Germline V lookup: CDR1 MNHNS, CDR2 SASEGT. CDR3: CASVRGDTNYGYTF. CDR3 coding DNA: TGTGCCAGCGTCCGGGGGGATACTAACTATGGCTACACCTTC.